This section outlines one TCR beta chain sequence together with its context. Distinct nucleotide sequences in the sample also encode this CDR3. These data come from a study of blood T cell repertoires in COVID-19. Study background: Material from acute and convalescent COVID-19 was sourced from the United States, Italy and Spain.

CDR3 length equals 16 residues. As handled by the study authors: From reference gene primer amplification, estimates of nucleated cell counts were derived. Data came from immunoSEQ multiplex PCR; TCRdb stores just in-frame clones and leaves some out. For V, J and clone size, that table is used; D and trimming come from the DNA. The table shows some 16,000 clones, with around 89% occurring only once. This rearrangement joins TRBV21-1 to TRBJ1-1; the D call of TRBD1 is as the table states it, not checked on the DNA. TRBV21-1 constitutes a pseudogene. The material sequenced was peripheral blood. This clonotype was sampled from a man older than 75 with acute or convalescent COVID-19. The CDR3 nucleotides read TGTGCCAGCAGCAAAGAGCCTGACAGCTTTGGCACTGAAGCTTTCTTT. This encodes CASSKEPDSFGTEAFF.